What follows are 19 T cell receptor beta chains derived from one specimen sequenced in a study of blood T cell repertoires in COVID-19. The method was immunoSEQ multiplex PCR; TCRdb's version includes in-frame clones alone and lacks a portion of them. The sample has approximately 250,000 clones, around 80% seen once; the top ten hold around 1.5%. Input material: peripheral blood. The receptors were sampled from a woman in her 40s who had recovered from COVID-19.

The V and J genes are TRBV9 and TRBJ1-4; D uncertain. The germline V and J ends were trimmed by 4 bases and 4 bases, with 14 bases remaining between them. This CDR3 is 15 amino acids long. Germline V gene data show CDR1 as SGDLS and CDR2 as YYNGEE. The CDR3 here is CASSPQDGLNEKLFF. The CDR3 region has the DNA TGTGCCAGCAGCCCTCAAGACGGACTTAATGAAAAACTGTTTTTT.

The chain recombines TRBV12-3 or TRBV12-4 with TRBJ2-7, with 9 bases fitting TRBD1. The CDR3 consists of 13 residues. V was clipped by 7 bases and J by 1 base; unmatched bases: 2. The CDR3 loop reads CASIGTGSYEQYF. CDR3 DNA sequence: TGTGCCAGCATAGGGACAGGGTCCTACGAGCAGTACTTC.

V usage is TRBV30 and J usage is TRBJ2-7; 11 nucleotides agree with TRBD2. This CDR3 has 14 amino acids. Germline V gene sequence: CDR1 GTSNPN, CDR2 SVGIG (reference sequence). Losses at the gene ends were 2 bases for V and 4 bases for J; bases not matched to a gene: 4. The CDR3 DNA follows: TGTGCCTGGAGTTGGACTAGCGGGCCTTACGAGCAGTACTTC. This translates into CAWSWTSGPYEQYF.

Worth noting for this clone: In the same sample, other DNA sequences code for this CDR3. This rearrangement joins TRBV5-1 to TRBJ2-3; D gene uncertain. The CDR3 has 12 amino acids. The V end lost 0 bases, the J end lost 6 bases, and 5 bases lay between the germline ends. Germline loops: CDR1 SGHRS, CDR2 YFSETQ. CDR3 region: CASSLGADTQYF. The DNA for the CDR3 is TGCGCCAGCAGCTTGGGGGCGGATACGCAGTATTTT.

The chain has TRBV9 and TRBJ1-5; perhaps TRBD1 as D (5 bases). CDR3 length: 15 residues. Germline V gene lookup returns CDR1 SGDLS and CDR2 YYNGEE. V lost 0 bases and J lost 5, with 12 bases in between. The CDR3 region is CASSVEGYRDQPQHF. Here the CDR3 DNA reads TGTGCCAGCAGCGTAGAGGGGTATCGGGATCAGCCCCAGCATTTT.

The chain is built from TRBV5-6 and TRBJ1-1; TRBD1 agrees at 9 bases. There are 15 residues in the CDR3. J was trimmed by 1 base and V by 4 bases; bases with no gene match: 5. Germline CDR1 SGHDT, CDR2 YYEEEE. The CDR3, as DNA: TGTGCCAGCAGCCCACAGGGGGCATCGAACACTGAAGCTTTCTTT. The encoded protein is CASSPQGASNTEAFF.

The chain recombines TRBV19 with TRBJ2-1, with TRBD2 matching 12 bases. V was pared by 6 bases and J by 5 bases, with 2 bases of the junction left unmatched. Germline V gene sequence: CDR1 LNHDA, CDR2 SQIVND (reference sequence). The CDR3 is 14 amino acids. The CDR3 region is CASSRLAGDNEQFF. CDR3 DNA: TGTGCCAGTAGCCGACTAGCGGGGGACAATGAGCAGTTCTTC.

This clone was counted a single time. The rearrangement uses TRBV9 and TRBJ1-2; no clear D gene. The CDR3 covers 13 residues. The germline V gene has CDR1 SGDLS and CDR2 YYNGEE. V was cut by 5 bases and J by 4 bases, with 12 bases left in between. CDR3 protein: CASRGEGIYGYTF. In DNA form, the CDR3 reads TGTGCCAGCAGAGGAGAGGGTATCTATGGCTACACCTTC.

The chain combines TRBV7-2 with TRBJ2-3; 10 bases align to TRBD1. The CDR3 has 15 residues. With V trimmed by 5 bases and J by 5 bases, 7 bases remained unmatched. Germline V gives CDR1 SGHTA, CDR2 FQGNSA. CDR3 bases: TGTGCCAGCAGCAGAGACAGGGGGCTAGGAGATACGCAGTATTTT. This codes for CASSRDRGLGDTQYF.

The rearrangement uses TRBV6-5 and TRBJ1-1; D gene unclear. Germline assignment: CDR1 MNHEY and CDR2 SVGAGI. The ends were cut back, 1 base at V and 3 bases at J, with 6 bases in the middle. The CDR3 is made up of 13 amino acids. The CDR3 loop reads CASSYLRDTEAFF. The CDR3 DNA follows: TGTGCCAGCAGTTACTTACGGGACACTGAAGCTTTCTTT.

The rearrangement joins TRBV7-8 to TRBJ1-4, with 9 bases identical to TRBD1. The CDR3 sequence is 14 residues long. The ends lost 3 bases at V and 8 bases at J; junction bases unmatched: 4. Germline-derived CDR1 and CDR2 are SGHVS and FQNEAQ. DNA of the CDR3: TGTGCCAGCAGCTTTGGGACAGGGAGCGAAAAACTGTTTTTT. This encodes CASSFGTGSEKLFF.

The chain uses TRBV4-3 and TRBJ2-7, with a tentative D call TRBD1 (6 bases). CDR3 length: 16 residues. CDR1 and CDR2 from the germline V gene are LGHNA and YSLEER. The V end lost 1 base, the J end lost 0 bases, and 13 bases lay between the germline ends. The CDR3 region is CASSQAPDSSSYEQYF. CDR3 nucleotide sequence: TGCGCCAGCAGCCAAGCCCCGGACAGTAGCTCCTACGAGCAGTACTTC.

V is TRBV3-1 (or the pseudogene TRBV3-2) and J is TRBJ1-5, with 8 bases lining up with TRBD1. Germline V gene sequence: CDR1 LGHDT, CDR2 YNNKEL (reference sequence). The CDR3 contains 15 residues. The ends lost 4 bases at V and 4 bases at J; junction bases unmatched: 6. The CDR3 nucleotides are TGTGCCAGCAGCCGGGGGACAGGACAAAATCAGCCCCAGCATTTT. Translated: CASSRGTGQNQPQHF.

The rearrangement links TRBV5-5 to TRBJ2-7; the D is unclear. This CDR3 is built from 15 residues. Between the trimmed V and J ends, which lost 0 bases and 1 base, there was a span of 11 bases. Germline loops: CDR1 SGHKS, CDR2 YYEKEE (reference sequence). CDR3 region: CASSLVSSDSYEQYF. The CDR3 DNA reads TGTGCCAGCAGCTTGGTTAGCTCAGATTCCTACGAGCAGTACTTC. The complete variable domain, with remaining parts taken from reference TRBV5-5 and TRBJ2-7, reads DAGVTQSPTHLIKTRGQQVTLRCSPISGHKSVSWYQQVLGQGPQFIFQYYEKEERGRGNFPDRFSARQFPNYSSELNVNALLLGDSALYLCASSLVSSDSYEQYFGPGTRLTVT.

This chain joins TRBV29-1 and TRBJ2-7; the match to TRBD1 covers 10 bases. Germline CDR1 and CDR2: SQVTM and ANQGSEA. The CDR3 extends over 12 amino acids. J was trimmed by 5 bases and V by 6 bases; bases with no gene match: 4. For the CDR3, the DNA is TGCAGCGTGACGGGACAGGGGAACGAGCAGTACTTC. Encoded protein: CSVTGQGNEQYF.

The chain links TRBV9 to TRBJ2-3; 7 bases are shared with TRBD2. The CDR3 is 14 amino acids. Germline values: CDR1 SGDLS, CDR2 YYNGEE. V lost 5 bases and J lost 4; bases outside the gene matches: 7. The CDR3: CASSPETSADTQYF. CDR3 DNA: TGTGCCAGCAGTCCGGAAACTAGCGCAGATACGCAGTATTTT.

This chain links TRBV19 with TRBJ1-1; 9 bases are shared with TRBD1. The germline V gene has CDR1 LNHDA and CDR2 SQIVND (reference sequence). V trimming: 5 bases; J trimming: 0 bases; junction bases outside the gene matches: 4. The CDR3 runs to 15 residues. The CDR3 region has the DNA TGTGCCAGTAGTGCCGGGACAGGGATGAACACTGAAGCTTTCTTT. As protein: CASSAGTGMNTEAFF.

The chain employs TRBV6-2 or TRBV6-3 and TRBJ1-1; weak D call: TRBD1 (6 bases). Germline lookup yields CDR1 MNHEY and CDR2 SVGEGT. This CDR3 is 15 amino acids long. The V end lost 1 base, the J end lost 5 bases, and 14 bases lay between the germline ends. CDR3 sequence: CASSYYGQSRTEAFF. The CDR3 nucleotides are TGTGCCAGCAGTTACTACGGACAGTCGCGGACTGAAGCTTTCTTT.

V usage is TRBV25-1 and J usage is TRBJ2-7, with 9 bases lining up with TRBD1. Germline V CDR1 and CDR2: MGHDK, SYGVNS. This CDR3 is built from 12 residues. Trimming removed 8 bases from V and 6 bases from J; junction bases left unmatched: 5. In DNA form, the CDR3 reads TGTGCCAGCTGGGACAGGGCTGGCGAGCAGTACTTC. Amino acids: CASWDRAGEQYF.